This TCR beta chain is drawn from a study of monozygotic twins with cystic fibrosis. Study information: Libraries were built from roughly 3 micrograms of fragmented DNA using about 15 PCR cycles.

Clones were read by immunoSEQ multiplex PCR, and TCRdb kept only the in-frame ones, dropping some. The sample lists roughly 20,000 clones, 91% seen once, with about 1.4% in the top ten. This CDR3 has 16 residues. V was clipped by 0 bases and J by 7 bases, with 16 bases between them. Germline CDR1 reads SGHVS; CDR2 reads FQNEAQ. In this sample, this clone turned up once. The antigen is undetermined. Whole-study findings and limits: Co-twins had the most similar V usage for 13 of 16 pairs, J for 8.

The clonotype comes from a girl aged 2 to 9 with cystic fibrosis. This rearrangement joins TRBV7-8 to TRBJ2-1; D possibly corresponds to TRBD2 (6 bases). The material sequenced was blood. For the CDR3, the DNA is TGTGCCAGCAGCTTAGCAGCTCATACTAGCTTGAATGAGCAGTTCTTC. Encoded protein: CASSLAAHTSLNEQFF.